The present T cell receptor beta chain was sequenced within a study of cytomegalovirus exposure and HLA in healthy donors. General observations from the study: CMV serostatus was the only recorded immune exposure for donors. There were some 150 TCR beta chains listed as cytomegalovirus-associated. Using a false discovery rate of 0.05, a later analysis showed that 15,000 to 20,000 TCR beta sequences were associated with HLA alleles.

Germline V gene sequence: CDR1 MDHEN, CDR2 SYDVKM. The CDR3 spans 14 residues. With 1 base removed from V and 2 bases from J, the gap between germline ends came to 6 bases. Worth noting for this clone: The target antigen is unknown.

The PCR contained 60 Vbeta and 13 Jbeta primers. The data were produced by immunoSEQ multiplex PCR, yet TCRdb's version contains in-frame clones alone and is incomplete. The sample lists 140,000 to 150,000 clones, approximately 84% occurring once. The gene calls are TRBV28 and TRBJ1-5; perhaps TRBD1 as D (5 bases). The receptor was derived from a woman in her fifties or sixties in good health and CMV-seropositive. What was sequenced was PBMCs. DNA of the CDR3: TGTGCCAGCAGTTTATCGGGGGGCAATCAGCCCCAGCATTTT. Encoded protein: CASSLSGGNQPQHF.